The 17 T cell receptor beta chains below were found in one sample sequenced in a study of CD8 T cell repertoires and HIV-1 epitope variants. No antigens are known for them. The assay was immunoSEQ multiplex PCR, and TCRdb's table has in-frame clones only and misses some. The sample records around 6,000 clones, 65% to 80% being singletons. Sequencing was carried out using cultured CD8+ T cells derived from PBMCs. All receptors derive from a male donor with HIV.

This clone showed up just a few times. The chain employs TRBV4-2 and TRBJ2-7; D not certain. Trimming took 1 base from V and 5 from J, leaving 3 bases between them. Per the germline V gene, CDR1 is LGHNA and CDR2 is YNFKEQ. The CDR3 is made up of 11 amino acids. The CDR3 nucleotides read TGTGCCAGCAGCCAAGGCAACGAGCAGTACTTC. This gives the protein CASSQGNEQYF.

J is TRBJ2-7 and V is TRBV6-5; D may correspond to TRBD1 or TRBD2 (5 bases each). V lost 5 bases and J lost 3, with 14 bases in between. CDR3 length: 14 amino acids. Germline CDR1 is MNHEY and CDR2 is SVGAGI. CDR3 protein: CASSVGAGFYEQYF. Here the CDR3 DNA reads TGTGCCAGCAGTGTAGGGGCGGGTTTCTACGAGCAGTACTTC.

The chain joins TRBV27 to TRBJ2-6; D remains unclear. The CDR3 is made up of 18 amino acids. V was cut by 10 bases and J by 0 bases, with 22 bases left in between. CDR1 is MNHEY, CDR2 SMNVEV, per germline (reference sequence). CDR3 loop: CATQSTTTANSGANVLTF. In nucleotides, the CDR3 is TGTGCCACCCAATCCACAACTACTGCGAACTCTGGGGCCAACGTCCTGACTTTC.

This chain's CDR3 is CASSEDPGGSYNEQFF. CDR3 DNA: TGTGCCAGCAGTGAGGACCCAGGGGGGTCCTACAATGAGCAGTTCTTC. The gene calls are TRBV2 and TRBJ2-1, with D possibly matching TRBD1 (7 bases). This CDR3 comprises 16 residues. The ends were cut back, 3 bases at V and 1 base at J, with 13 bases in the middle. Per germline, CDR1 SNHLY and CDR2 FYNNEI.

The chain links TRBV19 to TRBJ1-1, with D unresolved. CDR1 and CDR2 (germline): LNHDA, SQIVND (reference sequence). Trimming cost V 5 bases and J 8 bases, with 9 bases left between them. This CDR3 has 11 residues. The CDR3 sequence is CASSPGSEAFF. In DNA, the CDR3 is TGTGCCAGTAGTCCCGGCAGCGAAGCTTTCTTT. Using reference TRBV19 and TRBJ1-1 for the parts outside the CDR3, the full variable domain is DGGITQSPKYLFRKEGQNVTLSCEQNLNHDAMYWYRQDPGQGLRLIYYSQIVNDFQKGDIAEGYSVSREKKESFPLTVTSAQKNPTAFYLCASSPGSEAFFGQGTRLTVV.

V and J are TRBV14 and TRBJ2-7, with D perhaps TRBD1 or TRBD2 (5 bases each). The CDR3 totals 15 residues. The V and J ends lost 1 base and 4 bases respectively, with 14 bases between them. Germline CDR1 SGHDN, CDR2 FVKESK. CDR3 residues: CASSQATGGPYEQYF. The CDR3 DNA is TGTGCCAGCAGCCAAGCCACAGGCGGGCCTTACGAGCAGTACTTC.

As DNA, the CDR3 is TGTGCCAGCAGCTGTGGAGGTCGGAGACTCAACCTCTACGAGCAGTACTTC. As protein: CASSCGGRRLNLYEQYF. The genes are TRBV12-1 and TRBJ2-7; the DNA was not compared with TRBD2, the D call given in the table. TRBV12-1 is shown as a pseudogene. The CDR3 spans 17 residues.

By share, this clone counts as medium-sized (0.01 to 0.1%). The sample contains more than one DNA sequence encoding this CDR3. V and J are TRBV10-3 and TRBJ1-1; no firm D call. CDR1 and CDR2 from the germline V gene are ENHRY and SYGVKD. This CDR3 is 12 amino acids long. Trimming shortened V by 2 bases and J by 5 bases, and 6 bases separated the two germline ends. CDR3 nucleotides: TGTGCCATCAGTGAGGGGGATACTGAAGCTTTCTTT. Its translation: CAISEGDTEAFF.

The chain uses TRBV6-5 and TRBJ1-5; 7 bases match TRBD1. Germline V gene data show CDR1 as MNHEY and CDR2 as SVGAGI. V was pared by 4 bases and J by 7 bases, with 10 bases of the junction left unmatched. The CDR3 extends over 15 amino acids. The CDR3 protein is CASSSQGGAGQPQHF. For the CDR3, the DNA is TGTGCCAGCAGTTCCCAGGGGGGGGCAGGGCAGCCCCAGCATTTT.

This chain links TRBV11-2 with TRBJ2-7; TRBD2 might be the D (5 bases). Germline V gene lookup returns CDR1 SGHAT and CDR2 FQNNGV. The CDR3 is 12 amino acids. Trimming shortened V by 8 bases and J by 7 bases, and 15 bases separated the two germline ends. The CDR3 nucleotides are TGTGCCAGCGGGGAACGGGGTCGAGAGCAGTACTTC. Amino acid sequence: CASGERGREQYF.

The chain uses TRBV7-3 and TRBJ1-1; D uncertain. Germline values: CDR1 SGHTA, CDR2 FQGTGA. CDR3 length equals 15 residues. V was pared by 0 bases and J by 1 base, with 9 bases between. Here the CDR3 DNA reads TGTGCCAGCAGCTTAACTGAAGGACGGAACACTGAAGCTTTCTTT. Translating gives CASSLTEGRNTEAFF.

The chain is built from TRBV9 and TRBJ2-7; a possible D gene is TRBD2 (6 bases). This CDR3 comprises 15 residues. Deletions cut 0 bases from V and 2 bases from J, with 12 bases between. CDR1 SGDLS and CDR2 YYNGEE come from the germline V gene. CDR3: CASSVAWGDTYEQYF. As DNA, the CDR3 is TGTGCCAGCAGCGTAGCATGGGGGGATACCTACGAGCAGTACTTC.

J is TRBJ2-2 and V is TRBV10-1; TRBD2 might be the D (6 bases). From germline, CDR1 is WNHNN and CDR2 SYGVQD (reference sequence). The CDR3 length is 15 residues. V dropped 0 bases and J dropped 8 bases, with 13 bases sitting between them. The CDR3 reads CASSESKGGAGELFF. The CDR3 DNA reads as TGCGCCAGCAGTGAGTCGAAGGGAGGAGCGGGGGAGCTGTTTTTT.

This clone was seen once. V gene TRBV7-9 combines with J gene TRBJ2-3; 11 nucleotides align to TRBD2. CDR1 and CDR2 from the germline V gene are SEHNR and FQNEAQ (reference sequence). This CDR3 contains 15 residues. Unmatched junction bases numbered 6, after V lost 5 bases and J lost 5 bases. CDR3 protein: CASSVTSGMEDTQYF. CDR3 sequence (DNA): TGTGCCAGCAGCGTGACTAGCGGGATGGAAGATACGCAGTATTTT.

V gene TRBV4-1 combines with J gene TRBJ2-1; D not resolved. Per the germline V gene, CDR1 is MGHRA and CDR2 is YSYEKL. The CDR3 extends over 13 amino acids. V was clipped by 3 bases and J by 5 bases, with 8 bases between them. This CDR3 is CASSHLRNNEQFF. Here the CDR3 DNA reads TGCGCCAGCAGCCACCTCCGAAACAATGAGCAGTTCTTC.

This clone was observed a single time. The V gene is TRBV7-3, the J gene TRBJ2-3; no clear D. The V end lost 2 bases, the J end lost 3 bases, and 6 bases lay between the germline ends. Germline V lookup: CDR1 SGHTA, CDR2 FQGTGA. The CDR3 loop spans 13 amino acids. CDR3 sequence reads: CASSLLGTDTQYF. CDR3 DNA sequence: TGTGCCAGCAGCTTATTAGGGACAGATACGCAGTATTTT.

J is TRBJ1-2 and V is TRBV5-1; possible D gene TRBD1, 6 bases. Germline CDR1 is SGHRS and CDR2 is YFSETQ. Between the trimmed V and J ends, which lost 4 bases and 8 bases, there was a span of 30 bases. The CDR3 spans 18 residues. In DNA form, the CDR3 reads TGCGCCAGCAGCCAGGACGGTGGGGGGGCGGGACGTCGTTCCGGCTACACCTTC. Translation gives CASSQDGGGAGRRSGYTF.